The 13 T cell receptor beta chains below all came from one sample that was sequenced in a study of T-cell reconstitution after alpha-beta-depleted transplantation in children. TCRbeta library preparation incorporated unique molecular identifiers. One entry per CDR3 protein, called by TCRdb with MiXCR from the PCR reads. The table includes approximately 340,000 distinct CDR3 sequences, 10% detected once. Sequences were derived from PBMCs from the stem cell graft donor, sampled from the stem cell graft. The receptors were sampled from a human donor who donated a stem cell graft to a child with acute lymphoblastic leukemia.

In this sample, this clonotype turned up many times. The CDR3 DNA follows: TGCGCCAGCAGCATGGGACTAGCGGTTTCCTACGAGCAGTACTTC. Protein sequence: CASSMGLAVSYEQYF. The gene calls are TRBV4-1 and TRBJ2-7, with 11 positions matching TRBD2. This CDR3 has 15 amino acids. V lost 5 bases and J lost 1; bases outside the gene matches: 4. Germline V gene lookup returns CDR1 MGHRA and CDR2 YSYEKL.

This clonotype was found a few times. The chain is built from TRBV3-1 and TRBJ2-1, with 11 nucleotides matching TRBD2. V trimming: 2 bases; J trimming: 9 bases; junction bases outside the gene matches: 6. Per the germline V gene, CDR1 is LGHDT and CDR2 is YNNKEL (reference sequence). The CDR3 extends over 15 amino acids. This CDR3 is CASSQTSGRLGEQFF. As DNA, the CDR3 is TGTGCCAGCAGCCAAACTAGCGGGAGATTGGGTGAGCAGTTCTTC.

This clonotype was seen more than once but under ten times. The CDR3 is CASSLTGTILAKNIQYF. In nucleotides, the CDR3 is TGTGCCAGCAGTTTAACGGGAACCATACTAGCCAAAAACATTCAGTACTTC. This sequence joins TRBV12-3 or TRBV12-4 and TRBJ2-4; maybe TRBD2 (5 bases). The CDR3 is 17 residues long. The V and J ends lost 2 bases and 0 bases respectively, with 14 bases between them.

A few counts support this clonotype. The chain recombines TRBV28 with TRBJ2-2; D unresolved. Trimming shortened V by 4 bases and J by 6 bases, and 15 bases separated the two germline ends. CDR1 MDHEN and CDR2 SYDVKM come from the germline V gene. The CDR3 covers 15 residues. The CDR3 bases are TGTGCCAGCAGTTCCGAATCGACTGGAGCCGGGGAGCTGTTTTTT. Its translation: CASSSESTGAGELFF.

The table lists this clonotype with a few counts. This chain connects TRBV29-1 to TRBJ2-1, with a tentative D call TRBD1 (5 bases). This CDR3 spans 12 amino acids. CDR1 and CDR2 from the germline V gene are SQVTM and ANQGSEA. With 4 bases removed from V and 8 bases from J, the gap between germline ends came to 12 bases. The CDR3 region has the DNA TGCAGCGTTGGGGGCAGGGTGGATGAGCAGTTCTTC. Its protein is CSVGGRVDEQFF.

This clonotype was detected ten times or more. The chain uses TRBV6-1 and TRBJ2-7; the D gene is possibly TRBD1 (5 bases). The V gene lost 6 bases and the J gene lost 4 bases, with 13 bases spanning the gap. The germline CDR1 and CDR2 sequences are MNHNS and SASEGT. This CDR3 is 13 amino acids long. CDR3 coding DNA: TGTGCCAGCAGCAAGGGGATGTCGTACGAGCAGTACTTC. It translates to CASSKGMSYEQYF.

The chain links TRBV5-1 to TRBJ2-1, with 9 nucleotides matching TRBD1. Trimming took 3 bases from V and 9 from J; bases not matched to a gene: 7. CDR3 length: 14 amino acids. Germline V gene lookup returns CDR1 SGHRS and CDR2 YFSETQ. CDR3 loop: CASSSGTGSFEQFF. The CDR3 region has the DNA TGCGCCAGCAGCTCCGGGACAGGGTCGTTTGAGCAGTTCTTC.

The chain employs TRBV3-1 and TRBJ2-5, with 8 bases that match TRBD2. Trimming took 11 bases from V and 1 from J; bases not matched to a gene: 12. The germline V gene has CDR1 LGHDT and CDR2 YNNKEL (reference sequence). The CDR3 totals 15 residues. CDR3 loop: CAPSPAGESQETQYF. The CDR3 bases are TGTGCCCCCAGCCCAGCGGGAGAGAGCCAAGAGACCCAGTACTTC.

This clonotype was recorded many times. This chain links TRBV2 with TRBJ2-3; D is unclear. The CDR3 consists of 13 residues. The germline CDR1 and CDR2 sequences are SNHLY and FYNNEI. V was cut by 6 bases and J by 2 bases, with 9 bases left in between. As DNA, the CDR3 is TGTGCCAGCAGATGGTACCTCACAGATACGCAGTATTTT. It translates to CASRWYLTDTQYF.

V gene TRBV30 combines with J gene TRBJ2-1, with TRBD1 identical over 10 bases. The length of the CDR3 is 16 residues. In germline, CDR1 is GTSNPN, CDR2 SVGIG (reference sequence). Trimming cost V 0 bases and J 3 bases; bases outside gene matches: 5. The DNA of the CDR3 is TGTGCCTGGAGTGTCCTCGGGACAGGGGTCTACAATGAGCAGTTCTTC. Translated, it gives CAWSVLGTGVYNEQFF.

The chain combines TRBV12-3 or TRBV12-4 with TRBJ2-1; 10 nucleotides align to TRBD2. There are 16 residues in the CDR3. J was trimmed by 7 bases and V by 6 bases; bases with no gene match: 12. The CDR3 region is CASSLMGLAPKNEQFF. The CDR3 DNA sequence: TGTGCCAGCAGCCTGATGGGACTAGCGCCAAAAAATGAGCAGTTCTTC.

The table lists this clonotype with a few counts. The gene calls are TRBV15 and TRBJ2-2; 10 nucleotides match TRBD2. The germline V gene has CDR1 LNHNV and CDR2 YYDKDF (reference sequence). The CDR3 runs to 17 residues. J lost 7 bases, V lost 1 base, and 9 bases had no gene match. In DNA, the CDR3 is TGTGCCACCAGCAGAGGGAATCTAGCGGGAGTAAACGGGGAGCTGTTTTTT. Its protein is CATSRGNLAGVNGELFF.

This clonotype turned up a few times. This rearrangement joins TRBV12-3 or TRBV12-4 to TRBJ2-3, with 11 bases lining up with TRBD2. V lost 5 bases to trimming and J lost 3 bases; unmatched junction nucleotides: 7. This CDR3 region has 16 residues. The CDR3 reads CASSPLAGVRTDTQYF. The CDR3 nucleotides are TGTGCCAGCAGTCCACTAGCGGGAGTTAGGACAGATACGCAGTATTTT.